This record concerns one T cell receptor (beta chain) sequence. Its antigen is unknown. No clone much larger than this one lies a single base away; base qualities are absent. This sample is part of a study of molecular identifiers for immune sequencing clone quantification (dated by TCRdb to 2016 to 2019). With regard to the full study: For a replicate experiment, RNA from about 20,000 or 100,000 naive CD8 T cells was divided into five aliquots, of which four were sequenced. This methods study benchmarked molecular-identifier clustering-based TCR repertoire sequencing (MIDCIRS) and TCR RNA copy counting, using CD8 T cells to do so.

V and J lose 5 bases and 0 bases, and a span of 11 bases separates them. CDR1 and CDR2 (SGHTA, FQGNSA) derive from the germline V gene. The cysteine opens and the phenylalanine closes a CDR3 of 15 amino acids. Just CDR3 DNA is preserved here, 45 bases in frame from base 1. What the study reported, not specific to this receptor: Modeling estimated about three recovered TCR RNA copies per cell, compared with about ten by digital PCR, which implies roughly 30% capture efficiency. Highly expanded clone sizes could be underestimated if identical TCR molecules share a barcode. Naive libraries contained spiked-in Jurkat TCR RNA (around eleven copies' worth), which is not part of the donor repertoire. In CMV-specific effector cells, clones with more than 20 RNA copies accounted for over 99% of molecules, whereas in naive cells such clones accounted for under 1%. When barcode sub-clustering was left out, chimeric consensus sequences inflated TCR diversity, with chimeras reaching as high as 47%. Spiked-in Jurkat TCR RNA equivalent to a single cell was reported to be detectable even among approximately 900,000 naive CD8 T cells.

Preparation of the library involved PCR. Sequencing relied on an Illumina HiSeq 4000. Bulk TCR libraries were prepared as previously described, using TCR primers listed in Table S5. Purification of total RNA was performed with the Qiagen AllPrep DNA/RNA kit. Before analysis, reads from multiple sequencing runs of the same library were pooled. Under the source paper's analysis protocol: Reads were retained only if the reads had an exact TCR constant sequence, and the retained reads were trimmed to 150 nt and grouped according to their 12-nt molecular barcodes. Reads in each barcode group were sub-clustered using a 15% Levenshtein threshold, and a quality-weighted consensus sequence was built for each RNA molecule. Non-functional sequences were removed, as were lower-count sequences one edit away from another. Based on fitting two negative binomial distributions, any barcode sub-cluster with under 20% of the maximum read count was discarded. The public reads were quality trimmed at Q25 with fastp and then assembled into clones with MiXCR by TCRdb, keeping productive beta chains. All rows with the same CDR3 protein become a single entry with the most common DNA and genes. Clone size and V and J calls follow TCRdb, not the original study. The sample has tens of thousands of distinct CDR3 sequences on record, over 15% of them singletons. The ten largest clones add up to approximately 1% of the sample.

Libraries of naive CD8 T cells were built from approximately 20,000 to 1,000,000 sorted cells, with 10%, 30% or 50% of the purified RNA used. Naive CD8 T cells, defined as CD8+CD4-CCR7+CD45RA+, were FACS-sorted into RLT Plus buffer on a BD FACSAria II. Detection sensitivity was tested by spiking Jurkat RNA equal to over 8 TCR copies' worth into samples containing roughly 17,000-1,100,000 naive CD8 T cells. CD8 T cells were enriched with RosetteSep CD8+ T Cell Enrichment Cocktail and Ficoll-Paque, followed by ACK red cell lysis. The receptor comes from a human donor in good health. Some libraries in this study had Jurkat cell RNA spiked in. The rearrangement combines TRBV7-2 with TRBJ1-3, with no confident D gene call. The sample comprised naive CD8+ T cells from blood, with Jurkat cell RNA spiked in. The label giving this sample's cell subset or site can be read as: FACS-sorted CD8+CD4-CCR7+CD45RA+ naive T cells. The CDR3 has the sequence CASSPTSVSGNTIYF. The nucleotide sequence reads TGTGCCAGCAGCCCTACCAGTGTCTCTGGAAACACCATATATTTT.